The rows below give T cell receptor beta chains drawn from one sample of a study of T cell repertoires in cytomegalovirus infection. TCRdb redid the calling of the reads with MiXCR, one entry per CDR3 protein. The sample shows 270,000 or so distinct CDR3 sequences, about 15% of them seen only once. Sequencing was performed on CD8+ T cells from PBMCs. These receptors were obtained from a human donor in good health (CMV status not recorded). Some clones in this sample may be carry-over from other donors' samples. Both conserved end residues are part of each CDR3. Each record gives: CDR3 DNA, CDR3 protein, clone size, D gene, J gene, V gene. D genes are given only for firm matches. Expanded clones are given a class, and other clones once, few, many or no size at all.

CDR3nt: TGTGCCAGCAGAGGACAGGGTATCTATGGCTACACCTTC
CDR3aa: CASRGQGIYGYTF
abundance: -
d_gene: TRBD1
j_gene: TRBJ1-2
v_gene: TRBV7-9

CDR3nt: TGCAGCGTCGAAAGGGGTTCGGCCCACAATGAGCAGTTCTTC
CDR3aa: CSVERGSAHNEQFF
abundance: few
d_gene: -
j_gene: TRBJ2-1
v_gene: TRBV29-1

CDR3nt: TGTGCCAGCAGCTTCCGAGGTGATCAGCCCCAGCATTTT
CDR3aa: CASSFRGDQPQHF
abundance: many
d_gene: -
j_gene: TRBJ1-5
v_gene: TRBV7-2

CDR3nt: TGTGCCAGCAGCTTGAGGGCGGGGACCTACAATGAGCAGTTCTTC
CDR3aa: CASSLRAGTYNEQFF
abundance: -
d_gene: -
j_gene: TRBJ2-1
v_gene: TRBV7-9

CDR3nt: TGTGCCAGCAGCTTCGGGGTGGCCACCGGGGAGCTGTTTTTT
CDR3aa: CASSFGVATGELFF
abundance: many
d_gene: -
j_gene: TRBJ2-2
v_gene: TRBV5-6

CDR3nt: TGTGCCATCAGTCCAGAGGGGGCCCACTCCTACGAGCAGTACTTC
CDR3aa: CAISPEGAHSYEQYF
abundance: -
d_gene: TRBD1
j_gene: TRBJ2-7
v_gene: TRBV10-3

CDR3nt: TGTGCCAGCGGGCTGAACTCCTATAATTCACCCCTCCACTTT
CDR3aa: CASGLNSYNSPLHF
abundance: many
d_gene: -
j_gene: TRBJ1-6
v_gene: TRBV6-1

CDR3nt: TGTGCCAGCAGCTTAGTAGTAACCCCGCCAGCGAGAGAGACCCAGTACTTC
CDR3aa: CASSLVVTPPARETQYF
abundance: many
d_gene: -
j_gene: TRBJ2-5
v_gene: TRBV7-9

CDR3nt: TGTGCCAGTAGTATAACCAGAAATCAGCCCCAGCATTTT
CDR3aa: CASSITRNQPQHF
abundance: few
d_gene: -
j_gene: TRBJ1-5
v_gene: TRBV19

CDR3nt: TGTGCCAGCAGCCCGAACCTGGGGGGGGATCAGCCCCAGCATTTT
CDR3aa: CASSPNLGGDQPQHF
abundance: few
d_gene: -
j_gene: TRBJ1-5
v_gene: TRBV7-6

CDR3nt: TGTGCCAGCAGCTTACGGTCCGTCGGTTGGGAAGAGACCCAGTACTTC
CDR3aa: CASSLRSVGWEETQYF
abundance: many
d_gene: -
j_gene: TRBJ2-5
v_gene: TRBV7-8

CDR3nt: TGTGCCAGCAGTGAAGTGCGGGGTATTGAAGCTTTCTTT
CDR3aa: CASSEVRGIEAFF
abundance: -
d_gene: -
j_gene: TRBJ1-1
v_gene: TRBV6-1

CDR3nt: TGTGCCAGCAGCTTTTTAAGGGGTGGAGAGACCCAGTACTTC
CDR3aa: CASSFLRGGETQYF
abundance: many
d_gene: -
j_gene: TRBJ2-5
v_gene: TRBV7-9

CDR3nt: TGTGCCAGCAGTTACTCTCCAGGGGTCGCTGGGGCCAACGTCCTGACTTTC
CDR3aa: CASSYSPGVAGANVLTF
abundance: few
d_gene: -
j_gene: TRBJ2-6
v_gene: TRBV6-2/TRBV6-3

CDR3nt: TGTGCCAGCAGTTACTCCCCGGCTAGCGGGGGGAGCACAGATACGCAGTATTTT
CDR3aa: CASSYSPASGGSTDTQYF
abundance: few
d_gene: TRBD2
j_gene: TRBJ2-3
v_gene: TRBV6-2/TRBV6-3

CDR3nt: TGCAGTGCTTCAGGACAGGGGGCTTTCTACGAGCAGTACTTC
CDR3aa: CSASGQGAFYEQYF
abundance: few
d_gene: TRBD1
j_gene: TRBJ2-7
v_gene: TRBV20-1

CDR3nt: TGCGCCAGCAGCTTGACGGTAGCGGGATGGGATGAAAAACTGTTTTTT
CDR3aa: CASSLTVAGWDEKLFF
abundance: few
d_gene: -
j_gene: TRBJ1-4
v_gene: TRBV5-1

CDR3nt: TGCGCCAGCAGCCAAGCGGGACTAGCGGGGGGTCCTTCCTACAATGAGCAGTTCTTC
CDR3aa: CASSQAGLAGGPSYNEQFF
abundance: many
d_gene: TRBD2
j_gene: TRBJ2-1
v_gene: TRBV4-1

CDR3nt: TGTGCCAGCAGTTACGAGAGGGTAACGGGGGATACGCAGTATTTT
CDR3aa: CASSYERVTGDTQYF
abundance: many
d_gene: -
j_gene: TRBJ2-3
v_gene: TRBV6-6

CDR3nt: TGCGCCAGCAGTGTTCTCATCAAAACTGAAGCTTTCTTT
CDR3aa: CASSVLIKTEAFF
abundance: few
d_gene: -
j_gene: TRBJ1-1
v_gene: TRBV10-2

CDR3nt: TGCGCCAGCAGCCAAGAGAAGGTCGCTAGCGGGGATCCGCAGTATTTT
CDR3aa: CASSQEKVASGDPQYF
abundance: -
d_gene: TRBD2
j_gene: TRBJ2-3
v_gene: TRBV4-1

CDR3nt: TGTGCCAGCAGTTTACCCTCGGCCGGAGGCGAGCCCCAGCATTTT
CDR3aa: CASSLPSAGGEPQHF
abundance: medium-sized
d_gene: -
j_gene: TRBJ1-5
v_gene: TRBV28